What follows describes a single T cell receptor (beta chain). The antigen remains unidentified. A multiplex PCR was run with 60 Vbeta primers and 13 Jbeta primers. This table comes from immunoSEQ multiplex PCR, and its TCRdb copy is limited to in-frame clones, with some not included. Found here are 95,000 to 150,000 clones, approximately 65% of them singletons; the top ten hold 1.5%. The entry originates in a study of cytomegalovirus exposure and HLA in healthy donors. Study findings and constraints: A later analysis found most CMV-associated TCR beta chains apparently HLA-restricted. Per a prior analysis, the majority of TCR beta V segments were productive roughly 90% or roughly 30% of the time.

This CDR3 is built from 16 residues. V was pared by 4 bases and J by 0 bases, with 6 bases of the junction left unmatched. Germline V gene data show CDR1 as SGHNT and CDR2 as YYREEE (reference sequence). The V gene is TRBV5-4, the J gene TRBJ2-1, with TRBD2 matching 8 bases. The sequenced material came from PBMCs. This TCR was recovered from a man younger than 35 in good health and CMV-seronegative. The CDR3 loop reads CASSVAGQSSYNEQFF. DNA for the CDR3: TGTGCCAGCAGCGTAGCGGGGCAAAGCTCCTACAATGAGCAGTTCTTC.